The clone carrying this T cell receptor beta chain came up a few times. Its antigen is currently unknown. Using a J-beta primer mix together with a sample-barcoded 5' primer, a second PCR was run for roughly 7 to 11 cycles. Each cDNA molecule was tagged by a template-switch adaptor with 12 random nucleotides. TCRdb re-analysed the 5' RACE reads in MiXCR, keeping a single row per CDR3 protein. Here the sample spans hundreds of thousands of distinct CDR3 sequences, around 48% being singletons. Per germline, CDR1 SGDLS and CDR2 YYNGEE. The J segment lost 4 bases and the V segment lost 4 bases, leaving 8 bases of the junction unmatched. The CDR3 totals 14 residues. The data originate from a study of blood T cells in healthy people across ages. Overall study findings and caveats: Considered underestimates were the diversity estimates obtained from one million T cells.

Extraction of total RNA produced a minimum of 5 micrograms from each sample. This clonotype was obtained from a woman aged 55-75 years in good health. The chain employs TRBV9 and TRBJ2-7, with 7 bases aligning to TRBD2. Material for sequencing was blood. CDR3: CASSRGLDGYEQYF. The CDR3, as DNA: TGTGCCAGCAGCCGAGGACTAGACGGATACGAGCAGTACTTC.